These T cell receptor beta chains were read from a single sample in a study of T cell responses to AZD1222 COVID-19 vaccine. TCRdb keeps only in-frame clones here, not all; method: immunoSEQ multiplex PCR. The sample carries about 140,000 clones, about nine tenths recorded once. Sequenced material: peripheral blood, taken on day 0 of AZD1222 vaccination. Receptors were obtained from an adult in good health. Each CDR3 is given with its conserved first and last residue. Fields, in order: V gene, J gene, D gene, clone size, CDR3 DNA, CDR3 protein. A D gene is named only where the DNA matches it firmly. Not all rows give a size; the values are once, few, many and, for expanded clones, a class.

TRBV19	TRBJ1-2	.	.	TGTGCCAGTAGTATAGGGGAACGATATGGCTACACCTTC	CASSIGERYGYTF
TRBV6-1	TRBJ2-4	TRBD1	.	TGTGCCAGCAGCGAAGGACAGGGAATCAACATTCAGTACTTC	CASSEGQGINIQYF
TRBV6-5	TRBJ1-1	.	.	TGTGCCAGCAGTCCTCTGGGCACTGAAGCTTTCTTT	CASSPLGTEAFF
TRBV9	TRBJ1-2	.	.	TGTGCCAGCAGCGTAGGGGTCCCCTCAGGTGGCTACACCTTC	CASSVGVPSGGYTF
TRBV15	TRBJ2-3	TRBD2	.	TGTGCCACCAGGACGACTAGCGGGAGTGGAGATACGCAGTATTTT	CATRTTSGSGDTQYF
TRBV5-4	TRBJ2-1	TRBD2	.	TGTGCCAGCAGCCTCAGGCGGGGGGGCCGGGATGAGCAGTTCTTC	CASSLRRGGRDEQFF
TRBV6-6	TRBJ1-5	.	.	TGTGCCAGCAGGCCAGTAGGCGAGAGCAATCAGCCCCAGCATTTT	CASRPVGESNQPQHF
TRBV7-9	TRBJ1-6	TRBD1	.	TGTGCCAGCATCCCAGACAGGGGTAATTCACCCCTCCACTTT	CASIPDRGNSPLHF
TRBV6-5	TRBJ1-1	TRBD1	.	TGTGCCAGCATCCAGGGGGTGGGCACTGAAGCTTTCTTT	CASIQGVGTEAFF
TRBV7-9	TRBJ1-1	.	.	TGTGCCAGCAGCTTAGAAACAGAGGTACCTTTCTTT	CASSLETEVPFF
TRBV20-1	TRBJ2-1	.	.	TGCAGTGCCCCCCTCCGGCGTGAGCAGTTCTTC	CSAPLRREQFF
TRBV24-1	TRBJ2-3	TRBD2	.	TGTGCCACCAGTGATTTCGGGACTAGCGGGATCCCCACAGATACGCAGTATTTT	CATSDFGTSGIPTDTQYF
TRBV7-2	TRBJ2-2	.	.	TGTGCCAGCAGCTCACAAGGGCGCACCGGGGAGCTGTTTTTT	CASSSQGRTGELFF
TRBV15	TRBJ1-5	.	.	TGTGCCACCAGCAGAGATTTAGAGGGTGGGGTGCCCCAGCATTTT	CATSRDLEGGVPQHF
TRBV30	TRBJ2-7	.	.	TGTGCCTGGAGTCTACCGACAGAAAACTACGAGCAGTACTTC	CAWSLPTENYEQYF
TRBV14	TRBJ2-5	TRBD2	.	TGTGCCCCTGGGGAGGGGGAGACCCAGTACTTC	CAPGEGETQYF
TRBV5-1	TRBJ2-1	TRBD1	.	TGCGCCAGCAGCACGACCGGGACAGGCTTTTCATATGAGCAGTTCTTC	CASSTTGTGFSYEQFF
TRBV19	TRBJ2-5	.	.	TGTGCCAGTAGCGAGGGGGGGGAGACCCAGTACTTC	CASSEGGETQYF
TRBV11-3	TRBJ1-3	.	.	TGTGCCAGCAGCTTGGCGGGACTGGGAAACACCATATATTTT	CASSLAGLGNTIYF
TRBV7-2	TRBJ1-2	.	.	TGTGCCAGCAGCTTAGATACGGTTAAGGGAAGGGACGGAGGCTACACCTTC	CASSLDTVKGRDGGYTF
TRBV2	TRBJ2-7	.	.	TGTGCCAGCAGTGGGAAGACAGATTCCTACGAGCAGTACTTC	CASSGKTDSYEQYF
TRBV11-2	TRBJ2-7	.	.	TGTGCCAGCAGCTTAGCCAATCCCTACGAGCAGTACTTC	CASSLANPYEQYF
TRBV15	TRBJ1-1	TRBD1	.	TGTGCCACCAGCGGAATACAGGGGACTGAAGCTTTCTTT	CATSGIQGTEAFF
TRBV27	TRBJ1-1	.	.	TGTGCCAGCAGTCATCGGACAGCCCCCAACACTGAAGCTTTCTTT	CASSHRTAPNTEAFF
TRBV29-1	TRBJ2-7	TRBD1	once	TGCAGCGTTGTCGAGGGGACAGTGCAGTACTTC	CSVVEGTVQYF
TRBV11-2	TRBJ2-5	.	once	TGTGCCAGCAGCTTAGATAGCCTAGTGGAGACCCAGTACTTC	CASSLDSLVETQYF
TRBV7-2	TRBJ1-4	TRBD1	.	TGTGCCAGCAGCTTCGGACAGGGTAGGCTGTTTTTT	CASSFGQGRLFF
TRBV11-2	TRBJ2-3	TRBD2	.	TGTGCCAGCAGCTTAGTTGGCTGGCGGGGGGTCACGGCAGATACGCAGTATTTT	CASSLVGWRGVTADTQYF
TRBV4-3	TRBJ1-2	.	.	TGCGCCAGCAGCCAACTCGAGAACTATGGCTACACCTTC	CASSQLENYGYTF